This entry features one TCR beta chain sequence. The antigen is not known. The CDR3 loop spans 13 amino acids. The germline V gene has CDR1 DFQATT and CDR2 SNEGSKA (reference sequence). This entry is derived from a study of monozygotic twins with inflammatory bowel disease. Regarding the study as a whole: On the inverse Simpson index, IBD patients scored lower for TCRbeta diversity than healthy co-twins.

Added by template switching were UMIs that each held a 6-nucleotide sample barcode. Reprocessing the 5' RACE reads, TCRdb reports a single entry for every CDR3 protein and omits DNA. Here the sample table reports some 170,000 distinct CDR3 sequences. The clonotype was recovered from a human donor with ulcerative colitis or Crohn's disease, or a healthy co-twin of an affected twin (not recorded which). The rearrangement joins TRBV20-1 to TRBJ2-7; the TRBD1 assignment by TCRdb is unverifiable without DNA. The specimen was blood. This CDR3 is CSAYRDGAYEQYF.